This T cell receptor beta chain was observed in a study of blood T cell repertoires in COVID-19. Across the whole study: COVID-19 samples, acute and convalescent, were from the United States, Italy and Spain. Nucleic acid was either cDNA or gDNA, and it came from T cells, B-cell-depleted T cells, or PBMCs.

Germline CDR1 reads SGHDT; CDR2 reads YYEEEE. V lost 0 bases and J lost 10, with 15 bases in between. This CDR3 has 14 amino acids. Per the original methods: For nucleated cells, counts were estimated from reference gene primer amplification. Produced via immunoSEQ multiplex PCR; TCRdb's table is partial and in-frame only. For V, J and clone size, that table is used; D and trimming come from the DNA. The sample contains over 85,000 clones, around 84% of which appear only once. The clonotype was recovered from a middle-aged man with acute or convalescent COVID-19. The sequenced sample consisted of peripheral blood. The chain employs TRBV5-6 and TRBJ2-3; D might be TRBD2 (6 bases). This CDR3 is CASSLEAGRGSQYF. The CDR3 DNA reads TGTGCCAGCAGCTTGGAGGCAGGGCGGGGATCGCAGTATTTT.